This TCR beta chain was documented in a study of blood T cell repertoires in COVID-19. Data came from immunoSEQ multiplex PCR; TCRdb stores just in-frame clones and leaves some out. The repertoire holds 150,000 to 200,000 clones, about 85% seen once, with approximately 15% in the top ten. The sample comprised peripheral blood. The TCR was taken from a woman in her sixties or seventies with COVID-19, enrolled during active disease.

The CDR3 protein is CARYGLLGAQHF. CDR3 DNA: TGCGCCAGGTATGGGCTTCTGGGAGCCCAGCATTTT. This chain links TRBV5-1 with TRBJ1-5; D is unresolved. The germline V gene has CDR1 SGHRS and CDR2 YFSETQ. The CDR3 covers 12 residues. V gave up 8 bases and J gave up 11 bases, with 17 bases separating them. Looking up the rest from reference TRBV5-1 and TRBJ1-5 gives the full variable domain: KAGVTQTPRYLIKTRGQQVTLSCSPISGHRSVSWYQQTPGQGLQFLFEYFSETQRNKGNFPGRFSGRQFSNSRSEMNVSTLELGDSALYLCARYGLLGAQHFGDGTRLSIL.